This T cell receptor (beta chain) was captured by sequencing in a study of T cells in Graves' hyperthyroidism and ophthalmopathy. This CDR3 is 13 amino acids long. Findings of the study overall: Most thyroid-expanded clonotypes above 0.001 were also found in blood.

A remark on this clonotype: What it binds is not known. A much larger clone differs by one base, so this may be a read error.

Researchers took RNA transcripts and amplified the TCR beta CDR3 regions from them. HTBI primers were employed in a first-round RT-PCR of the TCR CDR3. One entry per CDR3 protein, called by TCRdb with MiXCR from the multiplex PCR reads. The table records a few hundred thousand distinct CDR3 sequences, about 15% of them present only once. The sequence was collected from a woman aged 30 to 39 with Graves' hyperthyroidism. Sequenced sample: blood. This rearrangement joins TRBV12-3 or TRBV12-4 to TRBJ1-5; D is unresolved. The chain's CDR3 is CASSPELYQPRHF. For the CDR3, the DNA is TGTGCCAGCAGTCCGGAACTCTATCAGCCCCGGCATTTT.